These 10 T cell receptor beta chains originate from one sample sequenced in a study of human T cells and chemical hapten exposure. TCRdb reprocessed the RACE reads with MiXCR, giving one entry per CDR3 protein. The sample lists 84,000 or so distinct CDR3 sequences; 10% were seen once. As to time point: patch test 2, 6 weeks after DPC sensitization. Treatment indicated: therapeutic diphenylcyclopropenone sensitization with weekly scalp DPC. The sequencing here drew on whole blood, taken in connection with sensitization to the hapten diphenylcyclopropenone (DPC). Receptors were obtained from a woman under 40 with alopecia areata. Some clones in this sample may be carry-over from other donors' samples.

A note on this clonotype: A much larger clone is a single base away; this may be a read error. V and J are TRBV29-1 and TRBJ1-1; no firm D call. This CDR3 is built from 13 residues. Germline V gene lookup returns CDR1 SQVTM and CDR2 ANQGSEA. V lost 6 bases and J lost 0, with 11 bases in between. The CDR3 is CSVPDVMNTEAFF. CDR3 nucleotides: TGCAGCGTCCCGGATGTCATGAACACTGAAGCTTTCTTT.

This clonotype was observed a handful of times. The chain carries TRBV29-1 and TRBJ2-2; 7 nucleotides match TRBD1. This CDR3 has 13 residues. Unmatched junction bases numbered 2, after V lost 7 bases and J lost 0 bases. Germline V gene data show CDR1 as SQVTM and CDR2 as ANQGSEA. CDR3 residues: CSGGQANTGELFF. The CDR3 DNA reads TGCAGCGGTGGACAGGCGAACACCGGGGAGCTGTTTTTT.

The chain couples TRBV28 to TRBJ2-7, with D unresolved. Germline loops: CDR1 MDHEN, CDR2 SYDVKM. This CDR3 has 13 residues. Trimming cost V 5 bases and J 4 bases, with 12 bases left between them. The CDR3 sequence is CASSPATGYEQYF. Written as DNA, the CDR3 is TGTGCCAGCAGTCCGGCCACGGGTTACGAGCAGTACTTC.

This clonotype has ten or more counts. The chain recombines TRBV12-3 or TRBV12-4 with TRBJ1-5; D unresolved. The CDR3 runs to 14 residues. Trimming shortened V by 5 bases and J by 5 bases, and 13 bases separated the two germline ends. CDR3 in amino acids: CASSIRPDHQPQHF. CDR3 in DNA: TGTGCCAGCAGTATCAGACCCGACCATCAGCCCCAGCATTTT.

There are many counts of this clonotype. The rearrangement links TRBV7-2 to TRBJ2-5, with a weak D call TRBD1 (6 bases). CDR3 length: 16 residues. V shed 1 base and J shed 1 base, with 13 bases lying between them. CDR1 and CDR2 from the germline V gene are SGHTA and FQGNSA. CDR3 protein: CASSLGTASRQETQYF. The CDR3 DNA follows: TGTGCCAGCAGCTTAGGGACAGCCAGCCGCCAAGAGACCCAGTACTTC.

This clonotype was observed at least ten times. The chain uses TRBV6-5 and TRBJ1-6; D ambiguous. The length of the CDR3 is 12 residues. Germline CDR1 and CDR2: MNHEY and SVGAGI. Trimming removed 2 bases from V and 8 bases from J, with 4 bases in between. The CDR3 loop is CASSYRDSPLHF. DNA of the CDR3: TGTGCCAGCAGTTACAGGGATTCACCCCTCCACTTT.

This clonotype has at least ten counts. The chain has TRBV28 and TRBJ1-2; D remains unclear. Looked up from germline, CDR1 is MDHEN and CDR2 is SYDVKM. CDR3 size: 12 residues. The V and J ends lost 3 bases and 5 bases respectively, with 7 bases between them. CDR3 in DNA: TGTGCCAGCAGTTTGAATGAGTATGGCTACACCTTC. Its translation: CASSLNEYGYTF.

There are many counts of this clonotype. The chain uses TRBV5-1 and TRBJ1-4; 8 bases line up with TRBD1. From germline, CDR1 is SGHRS and CDR2 YFSETQ. Trimming cost V 2 bases and J 4 bases; bases outside gene matches: 7. The CDR3 runs 16 residues. CDR3 protein: CASSFGQGFINEKLFF. CDR3 sequence (DNA): TGCGCCAGCAGCTTCGGACAGGGCTTTATTAATGAAAAACTGTTTTTT.

V usage is TRBV5-5 and J usage is TRBJ2-2; TRBD1 aligns across 8 bases. CDR1 and CDR2 (germline): SGHKS, YYEKEE (reference sequence). The CDR3 loop spans 16 amino acids. V lost 4 bases and J lost 1; bases outside the gene matches: 6. The CDR3 DNA is TGTGCCAGCAGCCCCGGACAGGGACTGAACACCGGGGAGCTGTTTTTT. As protein: CASSPGQGLNTGELFF.

The V and J genes are TRBV11-1 and TRBJ2-4; no reliable D call. The CDR3 extends over 12 amino acids. Germline CDR1 is SGHAT and CDR2 is FQDESV (reference sequence). V was clipped by 4 bases and J by 8 bases, with 9 bases between them. The CDR3 coding sequence is TGTGCCAGCAGCTCTGGCTGGGACATTCAGTACTTC. Amino acids: CASSSGWDIQYF.